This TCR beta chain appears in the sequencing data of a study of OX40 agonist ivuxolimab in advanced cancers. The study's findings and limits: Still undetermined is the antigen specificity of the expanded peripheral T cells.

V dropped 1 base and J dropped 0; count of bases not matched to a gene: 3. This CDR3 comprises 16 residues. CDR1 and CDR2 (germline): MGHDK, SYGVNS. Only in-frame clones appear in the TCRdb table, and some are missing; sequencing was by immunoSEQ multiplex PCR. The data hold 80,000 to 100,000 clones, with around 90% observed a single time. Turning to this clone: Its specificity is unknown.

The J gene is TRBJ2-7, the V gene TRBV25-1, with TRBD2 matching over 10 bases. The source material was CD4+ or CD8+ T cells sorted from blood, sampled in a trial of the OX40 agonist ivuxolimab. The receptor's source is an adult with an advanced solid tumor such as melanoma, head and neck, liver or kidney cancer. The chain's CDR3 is CASSELVAGGSYEQYF. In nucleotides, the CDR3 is TGTGCCAGCAGTGAATTAGTAGCGGGGGGCTCCTACGAGCAGTACTTC.